This T cell receptor beta chain came from a study of T cell responses to AZD1222 COVID-19 vaccine. The study's findings and limits: Seropositive AZD1222 recipients at baseline numbered only six or seven. Vaccination with two AZD1222 doses was followed by a rise in Spike-specific TCR breadth and depth. The donor cohort was predominantly white British with a female majority, and clonal diversity may have been underestimated. Vaccine-related CD4 TCRs covered spike, predominating at 160-218 and 743-854.

V shed 6 bases and J shed 10 bases, with 10 bases lying between them. The germline V gene encodes CDR1 MNHEY and CDR2 SVGAGI. The CDR3 is 12 amino acids. Points on this clone: Its antigen remains unidentified.

The table came from immunoSEQ multiplex PCR; TCRdb's copy has only in-frame clones and leaves some out. This sample has 150,000 to 160,000 clones, with roughly 90% found just once. The input for sequencing was peripheral blood, taken 28 days after the second AZD1222 dose. V and J are TRBV6-5 and TRBJ1-6, with TRBD1 as a possible D gene (5 bases). This sequence originates from an adult who received the AZD1222 COVID-19 vaccine. CDR3 sequence: CASRRQFSPLHF. The CDR3 DNA reads TGTGCCAGCAGAAGACAGTTCTCACCCCTCCACTTT.